This TCR beta chain is from a study of blood T cell repertoires in COVID-19. TCRdb's table, derived via immunoSEQ multiplex PCR, lists solely in-frame clones and lacks some. The sample includes approximately 140,000 clones, roughly four fifths of them seen just once. Material for sequencing was peripheral blood. The TCR originated in a human donor with acute or convalescent COVID-19. The donor label of this sample is uncertain.

This CDR3 is CAWSVGRTRTYGYTF. CDR3 DNA: TGTGCCTGGAGTGTAGGCAGGACACGAACTTATGGCTACACCTTC. This chain connects TRBV30 to TRBJ1-2; D perhaps matches TRBD1 (5 bases). V was pared by 0 bases and J by 5 bases, with 16 bases between. This CDR3 comprises 15 residues. CDR1 and CDR2 from the germline V gene are GTSNPN and SVGIG (reference sequence).